This is a list of T cell receptor beta chains from one sample in a study of blood T cell repertoires in COVID-19. Assay: immunoSEQ multiplex PCR; the TCRdb copy retains only in-frame clones and omits some. The data hold around 270,000 clones, with roughly 84% observed a single time. What was sequenced was peripheral blood. All receptors come from a man aged 55 to 70 with acute or convalescent COVID-19. Each CDR3 is given with its conserved first and last residue. D genes are given only for firm matches. Size tells how often a clone was seen (once, few, many) or the class of an expanded clone, and some rows leave it out.

clone_size | j_call | v_call | d_call | cdr3_aa | cdr3_nt
few | TRBJ2-2 | TRBV7-2 | NA | CASSFGLAVTGELFF | TGTGCCAGCAGCTTTGGGCTAGCCGTCACCGGGGAGCTGTTTTTT
NA | TRBJ2-2 | TRBV6-2/TRBV6-3 | NA | CASSSAGTGDGELFF | TGTGCCAGCAGTTCTGCGGGTACCGGAGACGGGGAGCTGTTTTTT
NA | TRBJ1-1 | TRBV28 | TRBD1 | CASSPRTGGFTEAFF | TGTGCCAGCAGTCCTCGGACAGGTGGATTCACTGAAGCTTTCTTT
NA | TRBJ2-5 | TRBV19 | NA | CASRTDRDHQETQYF | TGTGCCAGCAGGACAGACCGGGACCACCAAGAGACCCAGTACTTC
NA | TRBJ2-7 | TRBV4-1 | NA | CASSQGTSYEQYF | TGCGCCAGCAGTCAGGGCACATCTTACGAGCAGTACTTC
NA | TRBJ2-5 | TRBV11-3 | NA | CASSPTDQETQYF | TGTGCCAGCAGCCCGACAGACCAAGAGACCCAGTACTTC
NA | TRBJ2-2 | TRBV6-2/TRBV6-3 | TRBD2 | CASSALSPRLAVRSTGELFF | TGTGCCAGCAGTGCGCTTAGCCCGAGACTAGCGGTACGAAGCACCGGGGAGCTGTTTTTT
NA | TRBJ2-5 | TRBV6-5 | TRBD1 | CASSWTGTETQYF | TGTGCCAGCAGCTGGACAGGGACTGAGACCCAGTACTTC
once | TRBJ1-5 | TRBV2 | NA | CASSEKSGGNQPQHF | TGTGCCAGCAGTGAAAAATCCGGAGGGAATCAGCCCCAGCATTTT
once | TRBJ1-1 | TRBV19 | TRBD1 | CASSMGQVVNTEAFF | TGTGCCAGTAGTATGGGACAGGTAGTCAACACTGAAGCTTTCTTT
NA | TRBJ1-5 | TRBV27 | TRBD1 | CASSFGQGHWGNQPQHF | TGTGCCAGCAGTTTTGGACAGGGACATTGGGGCAATCAGCCCCAGCATTTT
NA | TRBJ1-3 | TRBV5-1 | NA | CASSLGWAFSGNTIYF | TGCGCCAGCAGCTTGGGCTGGGCTTTCTCTGGAAACACCATATATTTT
NA | TRBJ2-7 | TRBV5-1 | TRBD1 | CASSLRQGSEQYF | TGCGCCAGCAGCTTACGACAGGGGTCCGAGCAGTACTTC
NA | TRBJ1-4 | TRBV19 | NA | CASSKWTTLGEKLFF | TGTGCCAGTAGTAAATGGACAACCTTAGGTGAAAAACTGTTTTTT
NA | TRBJ1-1 | TRBV28 | TRBD1 | CASSRDRGTEAFF | TGTGCCAGCAGCCGGGACAGGGGTACTGAAGCTTTCTTT
NA | TRBJ2-5 | TRBV6-5 | NA | CASSYSRGLRETQYF | TGTGCCAGCAGTTACTCAAGGGGACTTCGAGAGACCCAGTACTTC
few | TRBJ1-2 | TRBV18 | TRBD1 | CASSPMKGQGSVNYGYTF | TGTGCCAGCTCACCAATGAAGGGACAGGGGAGTGTAAACTATGGCTACACCTTC
once | TRBJ1-2 | TRBV10-2 | NA | CATQFAGESGYTF | TGCGCCACCCAGTTTGCAGGGGAATCTGGCTACACCTTC
NA | TRBJ1-3 | TRBV30 | NA | CAWTGRGNTIYF | TGTGCCTGGACGGGTCGCGGAAACACCATATATTTT
NA | TRBJ2-7 | TRBV6-5 | TRBD2 | CASSQSSGVGEQYF | TGTGCCAGCAGCCAATCTAGCGGCGTGGGCGAGCAGTACTTC
NA | TRBJ2-1 | TRBV28 | TRBD1 | CASSPASRDRYNEQFF | TGTGCCAGCAGTCCCGCCTCCCGGGACAGGTACAATGAGCAGTTCTTC
NA | TRBJ1-1 | TRBV11-2 | NA | CASSSGQNTEAFF | TGTGCCAGCAGCTCAGGACAGAACACTGAAGCTTTCTTT